Here is one TCR beta chain with its context. Germline V CDR1 and CDR2: SEHNR, FQNEAQ (reference sequence). Trimming left V 2 bases short and J 12 bases short, with 16 bases between. CDR3 size: 14 residues. Original processing notes: Nucleated cell counts were estimated from reference gene primer amplification. This table comes from immunoSEQ multiplex PCR, and its TCRdb copy is limited to in-frame clones, with some not included. That table furnishes V, J and clone size, whereas the DNA furnished D and trimming. The sample holds approximately 150,000 clones, roughly four fifths seen once. This sample is drawn from a study of blood T cell repertoires in COVID-19. The wider study: T cells, B-cell-depleted T cells, or PBMCs provided the cDNA or gDNA that served as material.

The study drew participants aged about 18 to 89 years from approximately 23 US areas. Researchers sorted participants into cohorts using their self-reported clinical history. The chain combines TRBV7-9 with TRBJ1-4, with D possibly matching TRBD1 (6 bases). Material: PBMCs or T cells enriched from blood (not recorded which). This receptor was taken from a man between 35 and 55 years old with acute COVID-19. The CDR3 DNA reads as TGTGCCAGCAGCTTACTCGAGTTCGGACAGCAACTGTTTTTT. This encodes CASSLLEFGQQLFF.